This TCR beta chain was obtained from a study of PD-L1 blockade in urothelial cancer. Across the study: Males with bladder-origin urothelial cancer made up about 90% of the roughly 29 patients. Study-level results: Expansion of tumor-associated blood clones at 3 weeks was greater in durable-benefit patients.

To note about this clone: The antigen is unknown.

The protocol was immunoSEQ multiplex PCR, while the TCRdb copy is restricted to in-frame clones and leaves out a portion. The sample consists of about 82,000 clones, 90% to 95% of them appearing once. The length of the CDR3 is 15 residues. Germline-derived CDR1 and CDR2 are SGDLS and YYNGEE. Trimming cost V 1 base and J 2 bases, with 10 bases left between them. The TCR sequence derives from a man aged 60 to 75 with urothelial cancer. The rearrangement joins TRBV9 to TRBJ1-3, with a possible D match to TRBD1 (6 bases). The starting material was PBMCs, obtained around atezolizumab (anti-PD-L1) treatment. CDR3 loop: CASSVRGSAGNTIYF. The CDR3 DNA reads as TGTGCCAGCAGCGTAAGGGGGTCAGCTGGAAACACCATATATTTT.